These 9 T cell receptor beta chains came from one sample sequenced in a study of blood T cell repertoires in COVID-19. The protocol was immunoSEQ multiplex PCR, while the TCRdb copy is restricted to in-frame clones and leaves out a portion. The profile covers around 120,000 clones, with about 78% appearing a single time and approximately 2.5% taken by the ten largest. Material: peripheral blood. The source of these receptors is a man aged 70-80 years with acute or convalescent COVID-19.

V usage is TRBV12-3 or TRBV12-4 and J usage is TRBJ1-1, with D perhaps TRBD1 (5 bases). CDR3 length equals 13 residues. V gave up 3 bases and J gave up 2 bases, with 7 bases separating them. Here the CDR3 DNA reads TGTGCCAGCAGTTTGGGGCGAAACACTGAAGCTTTCTTT. This gives the protein CASSLGRNTEAFF.

This rearrangement joins TRBV24-1 to TRBJ2-7; D call uncertain. Germline CDR1 and CDR2: KGHDR and SFDVKD. V dropped 5 bases and J dropped 0 bases, with 7 bases sitting between them. The CDR3 contains 13 residues. CDR3 in amino acids: CATSAPGSYEQYF. CDR3 in DNA: TGTGCCACCAGTGCTCCGGGCTCCTACGAGCAGTACTTC.

This rearrangement joins TRBV3-1 (or the pseudogene TRBV3-2) to TRBJ1-5; D is unclear. V lost 4 bases and J lost 1, with 8 bases in between. The germline CDR1 and CDR2 sequences are LGHDT and YNNKEL (reference sequence). This CDR3 comprises 14 residues. CDR3 coding DNA: TGTGCCAGCAGCCCGATGACAAGCAATCAGCCCCAGCATTTT. It translates to CASSPMTSNQPQHF.

The V call is TRBV15, the J call TRBJ1-5, with a tentative D call TRBD1 (6 bases). The CDR3 totals 14 residues. In germline, CDR1 is LNHNV, CDR2 YYDKDF (reference sequence). Trimming cost V 0 bases and J 7 bases, with 10 bases left between them. The CDR3 coding sequence is TGTGCCACCAGCAGAGATGCGGGGGGCCAGCCCCAGCATTTT. It codes for CATSRDAGGQPQHF.

Only one count was recorded for this clone. The rearrangement joins TRBV13 to TRBJ2-2; a possible D gene is TRBD1 (5 bases). Per germline, CDR1 PRHDT and CDR2 FYEKMQ (reference sequence). The CDR3 sequence is 14 residues long. V lost 5 bases and J 6 bases, leaving 13 bases between the germline ends. The CDR3 sequence is CASSNRQTPGELFF. CDR3 nucleotide sequence: TGTGCCAGCAGCAACCGACAGACCCCCGGGGAGCTGTTTTTT.

The chain is built from TRBV19 and TRBJ2-5; 8 bases are shared with TRBD2. The CDR3 covers 15 residues. Per germline, CDR1 LNHDA and CDR2 SQIVND (reference sequence). For the CDR3, the DNA is TGTGCTTCCCACCGGGGGGGGCTGAGTCAAGAGACCCAGTACTTC. Protein product: CASHRGGLSQETQYF.

The chain joins TRBV5-4 to TRBJ1-6; 8 nucleotides match TRBD1. In germline, CDR1 is SGHNT, CDR2 YYREEE (reference sequence). The V segment lost 4 bases and the J segment 6 bases; nucleotides outside the gene matches: 9. This CDR3 comprises 16 residues. The CDR3 protein is CASSPPGQDPNSPLHF. DNA for the CDR3: TGTGCCAGCAGCCCACCGGGACAGGATCCTAATTCACCCCTCCACTTT.

The V and J genes are TRBV5-8 and TRBJ2-7, with 11 bases matching TRBD2. After removal of 0 bases from V and 1 base from J, the junction contained 3 bases not matched to a gene. CDR3 size: 16 residues. Germline V lookup: CDR1 SGHTS, CDR2 YDEGEE. CDR3 region: CASSLGLAGGSYEQYF. As DNA, the CDR3 is TGTGCCAGCAGCTTGGGTCTAGCGGGGGGTTCCTACGAGCAGTACTTC.

The chain joins TRBV5-1 to TRBJ1-5; 9 bases line up with TRBD1. This CDR3 region has 14 residues. CDR1 is SGHRS, CDR2 YFSETQ, per germline. V trimming: 3 bases; J trimming: 4 bases; junction bases outside the gene matches: 2. CDR3 residues: CASSSGTGNQPQHF. CDR3 DNA: TGCGCCAGCAGCTCGGGGACAGGGAATCAGCCCCAGCATTTT.